The 32 T cell receptor beta chains listed next were all sequenced from one sample in a study of T cell responses to AZD1222 COVID-19 vaccine. Here immunoSEQ multiplex PCR was the method, and the copy in TCRdb shows in-frame clones only, minus some. Of about 140,000 clones listed, over 85% are singletons. Sequences were derived from peripheral blood, sampled on day 0 of AZD1222 vaccination. Every receptor here comes from an adult in good health.

The chain uses TRBV5-6 and TRBJ2-5, with no clear D. This CDR3 region has 13 residues. The V gene lost 0 bases and the J gene lost 3 bases, with 6 bases spanning the gap. In germline, CDR1 is SGHDT, CDR2 YYEEEE. Here the CDR3 DNA reads TGTGCCAGCAGCTTGGTAACAGAAGAGACCCAGTACTTC. It encodes CASSLVTEETQYF.

The rearrangement joins TRBV9 to TRBJ2-2; 7 positions match TRBD1. The V gene end was trimmed by 4 bases and the J gene end by 6 bases; junction bases not matched to a gene: 3. CDR1 SGDLS and CDR2 YYNGEE come from the germline V gene. The CDR3 spans 13 residues. The CDR3 bases are TGTGCCAGCAGCCAAGGGGGCTCCGGGGAGCTGTTTTTT. Translated, it gives CASSQGGSGELFF.

The rearrangement links TRBV5-8 to TRBJ2-7, with D perhaps matching TRBD1 (5 bases). Germline V gene sequence: CDR1 SGHTS, CDR2 YDEGEE. The CDR3 extends over 12 amino acids. The V end was cut by 7 bases, the J end by 2 bases, with 10 bases between. In DNA form, the CDR3 reads TGTGCCAGCTCAGGGTCCCCCTACGAGCAGTACTTC. This gives the protein CASSGSPYEQYF.

In regard to this clone: A much larger clone differs from this one at a single base, so this may be a read error. The J gene is TRBJ2-7, the V gene TRBV7-9; D is ambiguous. The V gene lost 1 base and the J gene lost 1 base, with 5 bases spanning the gap. Germline loops: CDR1 SEHNR, CDR2 FQNEAQ (reference sequence). This CDR3 is built from 13 residues. CDR3 region: CASSLGRSYEQYF. DNA for the CDR3: TGTGCCAGCAGCTTAGGGCGTTCCTACGAGCAGTACTTC.

This sequence joins TRBV7-2 and TRBJ2-5; D possibly corresponds to TRBD2 (6 bases). Per the germline V gene, CDR1 is SGHTA and CDR2 is FQGNSA. CDR3 length: 13 residues. Trimming shortened V by 3 bases and J by 5 bases, and 10 bases separated the two germline ends. This CDR3 is CASSLAGWETQYF. CDR3 bases: TGTGCCAGCAGCTTGGCGGGATGGGAGACCCAGTACTTC.

This chain connects TRBV5-4 to TRBJ2-1, with 8 bases lining up with TRBD2. This CDR3 is 15 amino acids long. The junction had 4 bases not matched to a gene; V was cut back by 4 bases and J by 1 base. The germline V gene encodes CDR1 SGHNT and CDR2 YYREEE (reference sequence). The CDR3 coding sequence is TGTGCCAGCAGCCCCCGGGAGGGGTCCTACAATGAGCAGTTCTTC. Translation gives CASSPREGSYNEQFF. Full variable domain (remainder filled in from reference TRBV5-4 and TRBJ2-1): ETGVTQSPTHLIKTRGQQVTLRCSSQSGHNTVSWYQQALGQGPQFIFQYYREEENGRGNFPPRFSGLQFPNYSSELNVNALELDDSALYLCASSPREGSYNEQFFGPGTRLTVL.

This chain connects TRBV28 to TRBJ1-6; the D gene is possibly TRBD1 (5 bases). The CDR3 spans 14 residues. Germline CDR1 is MDHEN and CDR2 is SYDVKM. The V gene lost 3 bases and the J gene lost 9 bases, with 12 bases spanning the gap. The CDR3 bases are TGTGCCAGCAGTTTGGGGCAGGGCGGTTCACCCCTCCACTTT. It yields the protein CASSLGQGGSPLHF. Using reference TRBV28 and TRBJ1-6 for the parts outside the CDR3, the full variable domain is DVKVTQSSRYLVKRTGEKVFLECVQDMDHENMFWYRQDPGLGLRLIYFSYDVKMKEKGDIPEGYSVSREKKERFSLILESASTNQTSMYLCASSLGQGGSPLHFGNGTRLTVT.

The chain has TRBV18 and TRBJ1-5, with D hard to call. CDR3 length: 15 amino acids. Germline lookup yields CDR1 KGHSH and CDR2 LQKENI. The germline V and J ends were trimmed by 0 bases and 7 bases, with 13 bases remaining between them. The CDR3: CASSPPGPFGQPQHF. The CDR3 nucleotides read TGTGCCAGCTCACCACCGGGTCCCTTTGGGCAGCCCCAGCATTTT. The full variable domain, rest sourced from reference TRBV18 and TRBJ1-5, is NAGVMQNPRHLVRRRGQEARLRCSPMKGHSHVYWYRQLPEEGLKFMVYLQKENIIDESGMPKERFSAEFPKEGPSILRIQQVVRGDSAAYFCASSPPGPFGQPQHFGDGTRLSIL.

The gene calls are TRBV4-1 and TRBJ2-7; TRBD2 is a possible D gene (5 bases). The CDR3 contains 16 residues. The V gene's germline CDR1 is MGHRA and CDR2 YSYEKL. V dropped 1 base and J dropped 2 bases, with 15 bases sitting between them. CDR3 coding DNA: TGCGCCAGCAGCCAAGGGGCCGCGGGCGCGGCCTACGAGCAGTACTTC. It yields the protein CASSQGAAGAAYEQYF.

V gene TRBV6-1 combines with J gene TRBJ2-7; possibly TRBD2 for D (7 bases). This CDR3 is 14 amino acids long. Germline loops: CDR1 MNHNS, CDR2 SASEGT. The V gene lost 2 bases and the J gene lost 3 bases, with 11 bases spanning the gap. CDR3 sequence reads: CASSERRGGYEQYF. In nucleotides, the CDR3 is TGTGCCAGCAGTGAAAGGAGGGGGGGCTACGAGCAGTACTTC.

The V call is TRBV28, the J call TRBJ1-5; D ambiguous. This CDR3 contains 18 residues. V lost 0 bases, J lost 0 bases, and 15 bases lay in between. The germline V gene encodes CDR1 MDHEN and CDR2 SYDVKM. The CDR3 nucleotides read TGTGCCAGCAGTTTATGGATTGTAGAGCTTTATAGCAATCAGCCCCAGCATTTT. The encoded protein is CASSLWIVELYSNQPQHF.

The gene calls are TRBV4-1 and TRBJ2-3, with D tentatively TRBD1 (6 bases). This CDR3 is 15 amino acids long. The V end was cut by 1 base, the J end by 3 bases, with 11 bases between. Germline loops: CDR1 MGHRA, CDR2 YSYEKL. CDR3 DNA sequence: TGCGCCAGCAGCCAAGCACAGGGTCCTACAGATACGCAGTATTTT. This encodes CASSQAQGPTDTQYF.

V usage is TRBV7-9 and J usage is TRBJ1-1, with 10 positions matching TRBD1. The CDR3 is 14 residues long. The V gene's germline CDR1 is SEHNR and CDR2 FQNEAQ (reference sequence). V lost 7 bases to trimming and J lost 8 bases; unmatched junction nucleotides: 10. The CDR3 DNA sequence: TGTGCCAGCACCCCCCGGGACAGGGGATCGGAAGCTTTCTTT. This codes for CASTPRDRGSEAFF.

J is TRBJ2-5 and V is TRBV28, with D possibly matching TRBD2 (7 bases). The CDR3 extends over 15 amino acids. The V gene's germline CDR1 is MDHEN and CDR2 SYDVKM. The V and J ends lost 2 bases and 5 bases respectively, with 15 bases between them. The CDR3: CASSLGTGGHETQYF. The CDR3 DNA follows: TGTGCCAGCAGTTTAGGAACCGGGGGGCATGAGACCCAGTACTTC.

This clone was found a few times. The chain uses TRBV7-9 and TRBJ1-3; D might be TRBD1 (5 bases). This CDR3 is built from 14 residues. V was pared by 3 bases and J by 2 bases, with 8 bases between. The germline V gene encodes CDR1 SEHNR and CDR2 FQNEAQ (reference sequence). The CDR3 DNA reads TGTGCCAGCAGCTTTTCGGGGGCTGGAAACACCATATATTTT. Its translation is CASSFSGAGNTIYF.

V gene TRBV18 combines with J gene TRBJ2-7, with 13 nucleotides matching TRBD2. The germline V gene encodes CDR1 KGHSH and CDR2 LQKENI. V was pared by 1 base and J by 5 bases, with 5 bases of the junction left unmatched. The CDR3 loop spans 16 amino acids. This CDR3 is CASSPRVLAGGNEQYF. The CDR3 DNA reads TGTGCCAGCTCACCACGGGTACTAGCGGGAGGGAACGAGCAGTACTTC.

The gene calls are TRBV7-8 and TRBJ1-5, with D hard to call. The CDR3 extends over 16 amino acids. V gave up 2 bases and J gave up 0 bases, with 11 bases separating them. CDR1 and CDR2 (germline): SGHVS, FQNEAQ. CDR3 DNA: TGTGCCAGCAGCTTATTCTACAGAAATAGCAATCAGCCCCAGCATTTT. It is translated as CASSLFYRNSNQPQHF.

J is TRBJ1-5 and V is TRBV7-6; D unclear. Per the germline V gene, CDR1 is SGHVS and CDR2 is FNYEAQ. The CDR3 contains 16 residues. The V end was cut by 4 bases, the J end by 3 bases, with 16 bases between. This CDR3 is CASSWDGQAPNQPQHF. DNA for the CDR3: TGTGCCAGCAGCTGGGATGGCCAAGCTCCCAATCAGCCCCAGCATTTT.

V gene TRBV7-9 combines with J gene TRBJ1-5, with a tentative D call TRBD1 (6 bases). CDR3 length: 15 amino acids. V was clipped by 4 bases and J by 3 bases, with 13 bases between them. The germline V gene has CDR1 SEHNR and CDR2 FQNEAQ (reference sequence). In DNA, the CDR3 is TGTGCCAGCAGCTCCACAACAGGGATCAATCAGCCCCAGCATTTT. Translating it yields CASSSTTGINQPQHF.

This chain links TRBV29-1 with TRBJ2-7; D perhaps matches TRBD2 (5 bases). Trimming removed 6 bases from V and 3 bases from J, with 15 bases in between. The CDR3 has 13 amino acids. Germline CDR1 SQVTM, CDR2 ANQGSEA. The chain's CDR3 is CSVPAAAGYEQYF. CDR3 sequence (DNA): TGCAGCGTCCCCGCCGCCGCGGGCTACGAGCAGTACTTC.

The chain has TRBV30 and TRBJ1-5; the D gene is possibly TRBD1 (5 bases). Per germline, CDR1 GTSNPN and CDR2 SVGIG (reference sequence). This CDR3 is 16 amino acids long. Between the trimmed V and J ends, which lost 2 bases and 4 bases, there was a span of 18 bases. The CDR3 bases are TGTGCCTGGAGTCTCTGGTTGGGGGACGGGAATCAGCCCCAGCATTTT. Translated, it gives CAWSLWLGDGNQPQHF.

The chain has TRBV10-2 and TRBJ1-1, with unresolved D. The V and J ends lost 3 bases and 0 bases respectively, with 11 bases between them. CDR3 size: 15 residues. Per the germline V gene, CDR1 is WSHSY and CDR2 is SAAADI. This chain's CDR3 is CASSDKIRVNTEAFF. CDR3 in DNA: TGCGCCAGCAGTGACAAGATCCGGGTGAACACTGAAGCTTTCTTT.

This sequence joins TRBV28 and TRBJ2-3, with TRBD2 matching 7 bases. The CDR3 contains 17 residues. The junction had 14 bases not matched to a gene; V was cut back by 4 bases and J by 4 bases. Germline CDR1 and CDR2: MDHEN and SYDVKM. The CDR3 DNA reads TGTGCCAGCAGTTCCCCGGTAGGGCGGGAGATCCCAGATACGCAGTATTTT. Amino acids: CASSSPVGREIPDTQYF.

J is TRBJ2-3 and V is TRBV12-5; tentatively, D is TRBD2 (5 bases). This CDR3 comprises 13 residues. Germline V CDR1 and CDR2: LGHNT, FRNRAP. V dropped 1 base and J dropped 6 bases, with 8 bases sitting between them. CDR3 nucleotide sequence: TGTGCTAGTGGTTTGGAGCGGTGGGATACGCAGTATTTT. Protein product: CASGLERWDTQYF.

The chain recombines TRBV7-9 with TRBJ2-2, with D hard to call. Trimming stripped 1 base from V and 2 bases from J, with 8 bases between. Germline V gene data show CDR1 as SEHNR and CDR2 as FQNEAQ (reference sequence). This CDR3 contains 15 residues. The CDR3 is CASSLGPANTGELFF. Here the CDR3 DNA reads TGTGCCAGCAGCTTAGGGCCGGCTAACACCGGGGAGCTGTTTTTT. The full variable domain, with the rest looked up from reference TRBV7-9 and TRBJ2-2, is DTGVSQNPRHKITKRGQNVTFRCDPISEHNRLYWYRQTLGQGPEFLTYFQNEAQLEKSRLLSDRFSAERPKGSFSTLEIQRTEQGDSAMYLCASSLGPANTGELFFGEGSRLTVL.

The genes are TRBV6-4 and TRBJ2-7; 16 positions match TRBD2. CDR3 size: 15 residues. CDR1 and CDR2 from the germline V gene are MRHNA and SNTAGT. V gave up 7 bases and J gave up 7 bases; unmatched junction bases: 7. The CDR3 coding sequence is TGTGCCAGCATTAACCCGGGACTAGCGGGAGGGGAGCAGTACTTC. As protein: CASINPGLAGGEQYF.

The chain links TRBV3-1 (or the pseudogene TRBV3-2) to TRBJ1-4; D might be TRBD1 (5 bases). This CDR3 comprises 16 residues. The ends were cut back, 2 bases at V and 5 bases at J, with 15 bases in the middle. Germline-derived CDR1 and CDR2 are LGHDT and YNNKEL (reference sequence). The CDR3 is CASSQRGSRPNEKLFF. DNA for the CDR3: TGTGCCAGCAGCCAACGGGGGAGCAGACCGAATGAAAAACTGTTTTTT.

This clone was detected only once. This sequence joins TRBV7-9 and TRBJ2-2; unclear D gene. This CDR3 is built from 13 residues. Germline loops: CDR1 SEHNR, CDR2 FQNEAQ (reference sequence). V was trimmed by 4 bases and J by 2 bases, leaving 5 bases between them. The CDR3 nucleotides are TGTGCCAGCAGCTCGATCAACACCGGGGAGCTGTTTTTT. Its protein product is CASSSINTGELFF. Together with reference TRBV7-9 and TRBJ2-2, the CDR3 gives the full variable domain: DTGVSQNPRHKITKRGQNVTFRCDPISEHNRLYWYRQTLGQGPEFLTYFQNEAQLEKSRLLSDRFSAERPKGSFSTLEIQRTEQGDSAMYLCASSSINTGELFFGEGSRLTVL.

Worth noting for this clone: The same CDR3 is also encoded by other DNA sequences in this sample. The chain recombines TRBV7-9 with TRBJ2-3; D not resolved. In germline, CDR1 is SEHNR, CDR2 FQNEAQ (reference sequence). V was cut by 1 base and J by 4 bases, with 6 bases left in between. This CDR3 is built from 13 residues. Here the CDR3 reads CASSLDRADTQYF. CDR3 DNA sequence: TGTGCCAGCAGCTTAGACAGAGCAGATACGCAGTATTTT.

The V gene is TRBV7-9, the J gene TRBJ2-6; either TRBD1 or TRBD2 may supply D (7 bases each). This CDR3 has 17 amino acids. Germline V CDR1 and CDR2: SEHNR, FQNEAQ (reference sequence). Trimming took 2 bases from V and 3 from J, leaving 14 bases between them. CDR3 amino acids: CASSLWEGARGANVLTF. The CDR3 DNA reads as TGTGCCAGCAGCTTATGGGAGGGGGCCCGTGGGGCCAACGTCCTGACTTTC. The full variable domain, with the rest looked up from reference TRBV7-9 and TRBJ2-6, is DTGVSQNPRHKITKRGQNVTFRCDPISEHNRLYWYRQTLGQGPEFLTYFQNEAQLEKSRLLSDRFSAERPKGSFSTLEIQRTEQGDSAMYLCASSLWEGARGANVLTFGAGSRLTVL.

The rearrangement links TRBV2 to TRBJ2-1; TRBD2 might be the D (5 bases). V lost 6 bases and J lost 7, with 16 bases in between. CDR1 is SNHLY and CDR2 is FYNNEI in the germline V gene. The length of the CDR3 is 14 residues. CDR3 sequence: CASRESPGMNEQFF. The CDR3 region has the DNA TGTGCCAGCAGGGAGAGTCCCGGGATGAATGAGCAGTTCTTC.

The rearrangement links TRBV18 to TRBJ1-2, with D possibly matching TRBD1 (5 bases). From germline, CDR1 is KGHSH and CDR2 LQKENI. This CDR3 comprises 15 residues. V was clipped by 0 bases and J by 3 bases, with 11 bases between them. The CDR3 here is CASSPPWGDHYGYTF. The CDR3 bases are TGTGCCAGCTCACCACCGTGGGGGGATCACTATGGCTACACCTTC.